A single sample gave rise to the 26 T cell receptor beta chains below, sequenced in a study of T cell responses to AZD1222 COVID-19 vaccine. The data were produced by immunoSEQ multiplex PCR, yet TCRdb's version contains in-frame clones alone and is incomplete. Among about 59,000 clones listed, 89% were seen once. The sample consisted of peripheral blood, taken 28 days after the second AZD1222 dose. The receptor source for this set is an adult who received the AZD1222 COVID-19 vaccine.

The V call is TRBV4-3, the J call TRBJ2-7; TRBD1 matches 7 bases. The germline CDR1 and CDR2 sequences are LGHNA and YSLEER. With V trimmed by 4 bases and J by 0 bases, 9 bases remained unmatched. This CDR3 has 16 residues. This chain's CDR3 is CASSRVMTGFSYEQYF. CDR3 nucleotides: TGCGCCAGCAGCCGAGTAATGACAGGGTTCTCCTACGAGCAGTACTTC.

This clone occurred a few times. The rearrangement links TRBV28 to TRBJ2-7; D may be TRBD2 (6 bases). The CDR3 totals 14 residues. Trimming cost V 6 bases and J 3 bases, with 15 bases left between them. In germline, CDR1 is MDHEN, CDR2 SYDVKM. As DNA, the CDR3 is TGTGCCAGCAGCTCCCCGGGGGATCTCTACGAGCAGTACTTC. Translation gives CASSSPGDLYEQYF. Looking up the rest from reference TRBV28 and TRBJ2-7 gives the full variable domain: DVKVTQSSRYLVKRTGEKVFLECVQDMDHENMFWYRQDPGLGLRLIYFSYDVKMKEKGDIPEGYSVSREKKERFSLILESASTNQTSMYLCASSSPGDLYEQYFGPGTRLTVT.

Only one count was recorded for this clone. The chain links TRBV6-5 to TRBJ2-7; unclear D gene. The CDR3 extends over 12 amino acids. V lost 7 bases to trimming and J lost 4 bases, with 11 bases between them. CDR1 MNHEY and CDR2 SVGAGI come from the germline V gene. The CDR3 protein is CASKEQWYEQYF. DNA for the CDR3: TGTGCCAGCAAGGAACAGTGGTACGAGCAGTACTTC.

This chain joins TRBV7-9 and TRBJ1-4; 7 bases agree with TRBD1. Germline CDR1 SEHNR, CDR2 FQNEAQ (reference sequence). Trimming removed 0 bases from V and 7 bases from J; junction bases left unmatched: 8. The CDR3 spans 16 residues. CDR3 coding DNA: TGTGCCAGCAGCTTAGCACAGGGGTTCAGGACTGAAAAACTGTTTTTT. It encodes CASSLAQGFRTEKLFF. Full variable domain (rest looked up from reference TRBV7-9 and TRBJ1-4): DTGVSQNPRHKITKRGQNVTFRCDPISEHNRLYWYRQTLGQGPEFLTYFQNEAQLEKSRLLSDRFSAERPKGSFSTLEIQRTEQGDSAMYLCASSLAQGFRTEKLFFGSGTQLSVL.

V usage is TRBV6-1 and J usage is TRBJ1-2, with D perhaps TRBD1 (5 bases). V was shortened by 3 bases and J by 5 bases, with 10 bases between the two germline ends. Germline V gene lookup returns CDR1 MNHNS and CDR2 SASEGT. The CDR3 consists of 13 residues. CDR3 DNA: TGTGCCAGCAGTGAGGCAGGGCTATATGGCTACACCTTC. This codes for CASSEAGLYGYTF.

This sequence joins TRBV7-2 and TRBJ2-7; D is possibly TRBD1 (6 bases). V dropped 3 bases and J dropped 4 bases, with 13 bases sitting between them. Germline-derived CDR1 and CDR2 are SGHTA and FQGNSA. There are 14 residues in the CDR3. DNA for the CDR3: TGTGCCAGCAGCTTGACAGGCCGGCGATACGAGCAGTACTTC. Its protein product is CASSLTGRRYEQYF.

This chain uses TRBV16 with TRBJ1-1, with D unresolved. The CDR3 extends over 13 amino acids. Trimming stripped 2 bases from V and 0 bases from J, with 4 bases between. From germline, CDR1 is KGHSY and CDR2 FQNENV. CDR3 in amino acids: CASSQRVNTEAFF. The CDR3 nucleotides are TGTGCCAGCAGCCAACGAGTGAACACTGAAGCTTTCTTT.

V usage is TRBV7-9 and J usage is TRBJ2-6, with D maybe TRBD1 (5 bases). Trimming removed 5 bases from V and 3 bases from J, with 20 bases in between. The CDR3 spans 18 residues. CDR1 and CDR2 from the germline V gene are SEHNR and FQNEAQ (reference sequence). The CDR3 protein is CASSRPGQGKYGANVLTF. In DNA form, the CDR3 reads TGTGCCAGCAGCCGCCCTGGCCAGGGAAAATATGGGGCCAACGTCCTGACTTTC.

This clone occurred once. The chain carries TRBV4-3 and TRBJ2-1; TRBD2 agrees at 7 bases. V dropped 0 bases and J dropped 4; count of bases not matched to a gene: 12. Germline V gene data show CDR1 as LGHNA and CDR2 as YSLEER. This CDR3 has 18 residues. The CDR3: CASSQEGRGLAVYNEQFF. In DNA, the CDR3 is TGCGCCAGCAGCCAAGAGGGGAGGGGTCTAGCGGTTTACAATGAGCAGTTCTTC.

J is TRBJ1-2 and V is TRBV5-5; no clear D. Trimming stripped 4 bases from V and 5 bases from J, with 9 bases between. Germline V gene data show CDR1 as SGHKS and CDR2 as YYEKEE (reference sequence). The CDR3 runs to 12 residues. The CDR3: CASSLELYGYTF. Here the CDR3 DNA reads TGTGCCAGCAGCCTGGAGCTTTATGGCTACACCTTC.

The rearrangement links TRBV6-5 to TRBJ1-2; no clear D. Trimming shortened V by 2 bases and J by 4 bases, and 5 bases separated the two germline ends. Germline CDR1 and CDR2: MNHEY and SVGAGI. The CDR3 spans 12 residues. Here the CDR3 reads CASSYNGYGYTF. CDR3 bases: TGTGCCAGCAGTTACAATGGCTATGGCTACACCTTC.

The V gene is TRBV5-1, the J gene TRBJ2-7, with D unclear. Per germline, CDR1 SGHRS and CDR2 YFSETQ. The CDR3 consists of 13 residues. V lost 0 bases and J lost 4, with 8 bases in between. The CDR3 nucleotides read TGCGCCAGCAGCTTGGAGACGCGTTACGAGCAGTACTTC. Translation gives CASSLETRYEQYF.

The chain uses TRBV18 and TRBJ2-1, with 7 bases matching TRBD1. This CDR3 contains 14 residues. Per germline, CDR1 KGHSH and CDR2 LQKENI. V dropped 5 bases and J dropped 8; count of bases not matched to a gene: 9. CDR3 DNA: TGTGCCAGCTCAGGACAGGCGATTTTGGATGAGCAGTTCTTC. It encodes CASSGQAILDEQFF.

This clone occurred once. The J gene is TRBJ2-3, the V gene TRBV3-1 (or the pseudogene TRBV3-2); the D is unclear. CDR1 is LGHDT and CDR2 is YNNKEL in the germline V gene (reference sequence). This CDR3 spans 13 amino acids. Trimming stripped 4 bases from V and 6 bases from J, with 11 bases between. CDR3 sequence: CASSPYVGDTQYF. For the CDR3, the DNA is TGTGCCAGCAGCCCATATGTGGGGGATACGCAGTATTTT.

This chain joins TRBV6-1 and TRBJ1-2; 10 nucleotides line up with TRBD1. The germline CDR1 and CDR2 sequences are MNHNS and SASEGT. Trimming cost V 3 bases and J 7 bases; bases outside gene matches: 2. The CDR3 loop spans 13 amino acids. For the CDR3, the DNA is TGTGCCAGCAGTGATGGGACAGGGGCTGGCTACACCTTC. It is translated as CASSDGTGAGYTF.

This chain links TRBV11-2 with TRBJ2-7; 7 positions agree with TRBD1. The CDR3 runs 12 residues. With V trimmed by 5 bases and J by 7 bases, 5 bases remained unmatched. CDR1 is SGHAT and CDR2 is FQNNGV in the germline V gene. CDR3 DNA sequence: TGTGCCAGCAGCCAAGGGGGCTGGGAGCAGTACTTC. It codes for CASSQGGWEQYF.

The rearrangement joins TRBV7-2 to TRBJ2-3, with TRBD2 matching 9 bases. The germline V gene encodes CDR1 SGHTA and CDR2 FQGNSA. This CDR3 is 15 amino acids long. The trim removed 1 base at V and 2 bases at J, leaving 1 base unmatched. CDR3 sequence (DNA): TGTGCCAGCAGCTTAGGCGGGAGGGTCACAGATACGCAGTATTTT. This gives the protein CASSLGGRVTDTQYF.

This chain connects TRBV10-3 to TRBJ2-5; 9 positions agree with TRBD2. The CDR3 consists of 15 residues. CDR1 is ENHRY, CDR2 SYGVKD, per germline. The V segment lost 2 bases and the J segment 5 bases; nucleotides outside the gene matches: 6. The CDR3 is CAISEGLAGVETQYF. The CDR3 DNA reads TGTGCCATCAGTGAGGGGTTAGCGGGAGTGGAGACCCAGTACTTC.

This sequence joins TRBV3-1 (or the pseudogene TRBV3-2) and TRBJ2-2, with D unclear. The length of the CDR3 is 12 residues. The V end was cut by 4 bases, the J end by 7 bases, with 7 bases between. Germline V CDR1 and CDR2: LGHDT, YNNKEL (reference sequence). As DNA, the CDR3 is TGTGCCAGCAGCCCCTTCGGCGGGGAGCTGTTTTTT. It specifies CASSPFGGELFF.

V is TRBV7-3 and J is TRBJ1-3; 7 bases align to TRBD1. Germline trimming cut 5 bases from V and 0 bases from J; bases unmatched to any gene: 13. This CDR3 contains 18 residues. The germline CDR1 and CDR2 sequences are SGHTA and FQGTGA. The CDR3 bases are TGTGCCAGCAGCCGGGACAGTGGGGGGATCAGCTCTGGAAACACCATATATTTT. Translated, it gives CASSRDSGGISSGNTIYF.

This clone appeared once. The chain joins TRBV10-1 to TRBJ2-1; unclear D gene. The V end was cut by 4 bases, the J end by 12 bases, with 19 bases between. Germline V gene data show CDR1 as WNHNN and CDR2 as SYGVQD (reference sequence). CDR3 length equals 14 residues. The CDR3 loop reads CASSGADSVTPQFF. The CDR3 DNA follows: TGCGCCAGCAGTGGAGCCGACTCCGTTACACCGCAGTTCTTC.

J is TRBJ2-3 and V is TRBV10-1, with a tentative D call TRBD1 (6 bases). The germline CDR1 and CDR2 sequences are WNHNN and SYGVQD (reference sequence). V gave up 5 bases and J gave up 4 bases, with 16 bases separating them. The CDR3 extends over 15 amino acids. CDR3 region: CASSTGTPPADTQYF. The CDR3 DNA sequence: TGCGCCAGCAGTACCGGGACACCCCCCGCAGATACGCAGTATTTT.

The chain couples TRBV6-4 to TRBJ2-7, with D unresolved. The ends were cut back, 0 bases at V and 7 bases at J, with 7 bases in the middle. Germline CDR1 reads MRHNA; CDR2 reads SNTAGT. The CDR3 spans 12 residues. CDR3 nucleotide sequence: TGTGCCAGCAGTGACTCAACCGAGGAGCAGTACTTC. It yields the protein CASSDSTEEQYF.

The J gene is TRBJ2-7, the V gene TRBV6-2 or TRBV6-3, with D possibly being TRBD1 (5 bases). The CDR3 is 15 amino acids. V was clipped by 4 bases and J by 1 base, with 14 bases between them. The germline CDR1 and CDR2 sequences are MNHEY and SVGEGT. For the CDR3, the DNA is TGTGCCAGCAGTTTCATTGACAGATTTTCCTACGAGCAGTACTTC. Translating gives CASSFIDRFSYEQYF.

The DNA for the CDR3 is TGTGCCAGCAGCTTAGGACAGGGGAGGACAGATACGCAGTATTTT. This codes for CASSLGQGRTDTQYF. This chain connects TRBV7-9 to TRBJ2-3; TRBD1 agrees at 8 bases. Germline-derived CDR1 and CDR2 are SEHNR and FQNEAQ (reference sequence). V was clipped by 1 base and J by 3 bases; unmatched bases: 3. The CDR3 contains 15 residues.

This chain uses TRBV5-1 with TRBJ1-6; D call uncertain. CDR1 is SGHRS and CDR2 is YFSETQ in the germline V gene. Trimming pared 0 bases from V and 7 bases from J, leaving 11 bases between. There are 15 residues in the CDR3. In nucleotides, the CDR3 is TGCGCCAGCAGCTTGGATGGACCCGGGAATTCACCCCTCCACTTT. The encoded protein is CASSLDGPGNSPLHF.